This record looks at one T cell receptor beta chain sequence and its context. The target antigen is unknown. This sample was included in a study of blood T cells in healthy people across ages. Study-wide background: The capture of about one barcoded beta molecule per two T cells was achieved by template switching.

The CDR3 contains 13 residues. CDR1 is SQVTM, CDR2 ANQGSEA, per germline. V was trimmed by 5 bases and J by 5 bases, leaving 10 bases between them. Through a sample-barcoded 5' primer and a J-beta primer mix, a second PCR was run for about 7 to 12 cycles. TCRdb re-analysed the 5' RACE reads in MiXCR, keeping a single row per CDR3 protein. Among 1.5 million to 2 million distinct CDR3 sequences listed, roughly 50% were seen once. Study observations and caveats: Both higher diversity and more naive CD4+ cells marked long-lived donors when set against aged donors. Observed TCR beta diversity per million T cells went down as age went up. This fall followed a roughly linear course with age. Using unsorted PBMCs precluded a conclusive naive versus antigen-experienced comparison.

The TCR sequence derives from a middle-aged woman in good health. The genes are TRBV29-1 and TRBJ1-6; the D is unclear. Sequencing was carried out using blood. DNA of the CDR3: TGCAGCGTTAGAGAAGGAAATAATTCACCCCTCCACTTT. Protein: CSVREGNNSPLHF.